Presented here are 13 T cell receptor beta chains from one specimen sequenced in a study of patients with pleural tuberculosis (dated by TCRdb to the mid-2010s). Data came from an Illumina Genome Analyzer IIx. The public reads were quality trimmed at Q25 with fastp and then assembled into clones with MiXCR by TCRdb, keeping productive beta chains. Merged by CDR3 protein, the rows form single entries marked with the most common genes and DNA. This sample holds approximately 50,000 distinct CDR3 sequences; 7.3% were observed only once. Roughly 17% of the sample belongs to the ten largest clones. The origin of the receptors is a human donor with pleural tuberculosis.

This clonotype occurred a few times. V usage is TRBV10-3 and J usage is TRBJ2-3; D could derive from TRBD1 or TRBD2 (6 bases each). The CDR3 has 17 residues. Trimming left V 6 bases short and J 0 bases short, with 19 bases between. The germline V gene has CDR1 ENHRY and CDR2 SYGVKD. CDR3 in amino acids: CAISGGGPQISTDTQYF. The CDR3 nucleotides read TGTGCCATCAGCGGAGGGGGGCCTCAAATCAGCACAGATACGCAGTATTTT.

In the case of this clonotype: A much larger clone sits a single nucleotide away, making a read error possible. V gene TRBV19 combines with J gene TRBJ1-2; weak D call: TRBD1 (6 bases). The ends were cut back, 7 bases at V and 10 bases at J, with 19 bases in the middle. This CDR3 has 13 residues. The germline V gene has CDR1 LNHDA and CDR2 SQIVND (reference sequence). The CDR3 spells CASMGAPLGDYTF. Written as DNA, the CDR3 is TGTGCCAGTATGGGGGCTCCCCTCGGTGACTACACCTTC.

This clonotype has ten or more counts. This sequence joins TRBV11-2 and TRBJ2-2; the D gene is possibly TRBD2 (6 bases). Germline values: CDR1 SGHAT, CDR2 FQNNGV. The CDR3 runs 15 residues. Trimming removed 6 bases from V and 1 base from J, with 12 bases in between. CDR3 residues: CASRYRDLNTGELFF. DNA of the CDR3: TGTGCCAGCAGATACCGGGACTTGAACACCGGGGAGCTGTTTTTT. Full variable domain (remainder filled in from reference TRBV11-2 and TRBJ2-2): EAGVAQSPRYKIIEKRQSVAFWCNPISGHATLYWYQQILGQGPKLLIQFQNNGVVDDSQLPKDRFSAERLKGVDSTLKIQPAKLEDSAVYLCASRYRDLNTGELFFGEGSRLTVL.

This clonotype appeared a single time. It may be a read error: a sequence one base away is much more abundant. The chain links TRBV19 to TRBJ1-3; no firm D call. With 3 bases removed from V and 4 bases from J, the gap between germline ends came to 13 bases. The CDR3 totals 15 residues. Germline V lookup: CDR1 LNHDA, CDR2 SQIVND (reference sequence). CDR3: CASSIGGPQGNTIYF. DNA of the CDR3: TGTGCCAGTAGTATTGGAGGACCTCAAGGAAACACCATATATTTT.

V is TRBV20-1 and J is TRBJ1-3; tentative D call: TRBD1 (5 bases). Germline lookup yields CDR1 DFQATT and CDR2 SNEGSKA (reference sequence). This CDR3 is built from 10 residues. V lost 3 bases to trimming and J lost 8 bases, with 5 bases between them. This CDR3 reads CSASRDTIYF. The CDR3 region has the DNA TGCAGTGCTAGCAGGGACACCATATATTTT.

This clonotype was counted only a few times. This chain uses TRBV19 with TRBJ1-5, with 8 bases fitting TRBD1. V was pared by 6 bases and J by 2 bases, with 9 bases of the junction left unmatched. The CDR3 covers 16 residues. CDR1 LNHDA and CDR2 SQIVND come from the germline V gene (reference sequence). DNA of the CDR3: TGTGCCAGTAGCTGGACAGGGAATTTGGGCAATCAGCCCCAGCATTTT. This translates into CASSWTGNLGNQPQHF.

Many counts were recorded for this clonotype. The genes are TRBV11-2 and TRBJ2-3, with D hard to call. V lost 5 bases to trimming and J lost 3 bases, with 15 bases between them. The CDR3 contains 15 residues. Germline V gives CDR1 SGHAT, CDR2 FQNNGV. The CDR3 here is CASSPAAVGTDTQYF. For the CDR3, the DNA is TGTGCCAGCAGCCCGGCGGCGGTGGGGACAGATACGCAGTATTTT. The variable domain in full, with the rest retrieved from reference TRBV11-2 and TRBJ2-3, is EAGVAQSPRYKIIEKRQSVAFWCNPISGHATLYWYQQILGQGPKLLIQFQNNGVVDDSQLPKDRFSAERLKGVDSTLKIQPAKLEDSAVYLCASSPAAVGTDTQYFGPGTRLTVL.

This clonotype was counted at least ten times. V gene TRBV4-1 combines with J gene TRBJ1-5; 9 positions agree with TRBD1. This CDR3 comprises 15 residues. The V segment lost 2 bases and the J segment 6 bases; nucleotides outside the gene matches: 5. In germline, CDR1 is MGHRA, CDR2 YSYEKL. The CDR3 DNA sequence: TGCGCCAGCAGCCAACTGACAGGGGGAGGTCAGCCCCAGCATTTT. Its translation is CASSQLTGGGQPQHF.

V gene TRBV12-3 or TRBV12-4 combines with J gene TRBJ1-1; D unresolved. The CDR3 runs 13 residues. Trimming took 3 bases from V and 6 from J, leaving 11 bases between them. CDR3 DNA sequence: TGTGCCAGCAGTTTGTCGGGGATCGCTGAAGCTTTCTTT. It yields the protein CASSLSGIAEAFF.

This clonotype was picked up many times. CDR3 region: CASSFGTAGSYEQYF. CDR3 DNA sequence: TGTGCCAGCAGTTTTGGCACTGCTGGCTCTTACGAGCAGTACTTC. J is TRBJ2-7 and V is TRBV28, with D unresolved. The CDR3 totals 15 residues. The V end lost 3 bases, the J end lost 4 bases, and 16 bases lay between the germline ends. Germline-derived CDR1 and CDR2 are MDHEN and SYDVKM.

V is TRBV11-2 and J is TRBJ2-7; a weak D match, TRBD1 (6 bases). The CDR3 totals 14 residues. Trimming took off 4 bases at V and 3 bases at J, with 13 bases between the two ends. Germline V gene data show CDR1 as SGHAT and CDR2 as FQNNGV. The DNA of the CDR3 is TGTGCCAGCAGCTCGCGGACAGCGTTCTACGAGCAGTACTTC. Translated, it gives CASSSRTAFYEQYF.

This clonotype showed up many times. The rearrangement joins TRBV5-1 to TRBJ2-2, with D unresolved. The CDR3 has 13 residues. V lost 0 bases, J lost 5 bases, and 5 bases lay in between. Germline CDR1 and CDR2: SGHRS and YFSETQ. CDR3 amino acids: CASSLASTGELFF. The CDR3 DNA sequence: TGCGCCAGCAGCTTGGCCTCTACCGGGGAGCTGTTTTTT. Full variable domain (outside the CDR3, taken from reference TRBV5-1 and TRBJ2-2): KAGVTQTPRYLIKTRGQQVTLSCSPISGHRSVSWYQQTPGQGLQFLFEYFSETQRNKGNFPGRFSGRQFSNSRSEMNVSTLELGDSALYLCASSLASTGELFFGEGSRLTVL.

This clonotype was seen at least ten times. The rearrangement joins TRBV18 to TRBJ1-1, with D unclear. Trimming took off 3 bases at V and 6 bases at J, with 11 bases between the two ends. Germline loops: CDR1 KGHSH, CDR2 LQKENI. The CDR3 has 13 residues. CDR3 in DNA: TGTGCCAGCTCACCCCGGGCCGGGGCTGAAGCTTTCTTT. Translated: CASSPRAGAEAFF. Complete variable domain (other parts from reference TRBV18 and TRBJ1-1): NAGVMQNPRHLVRRRGQEARLRCSPMKGHSHVYWYRQLPEEGLKFMVYLQKENIIDESGMPKERFSAEFPKEGPSILRIQQVVRGDSAAYFCASSPRAGAEAFFGQGTRLTVV.